The rows below give T cell receptor beta chains drawn from one sample of a study of shared clonotypes between healthy human individuals. The method was immunoSEQ multiplex PCR; TCRdb's version includes in-frame clones alone and lacks a portion of them. The table lists 450,000 to 500,000 clones, approximately 82% of them singletons. The specimen was PBMCs. The origin of the receptors is a middle-aged woman in good health. Some clones in this sample may be carry-over from other donors' samples. Each CDR3 is given with its conserved first and last residue. Each record gives: V gene, clone size, J gene, D gene, CDR3 protein, CDR3 DNA. D genes are given only for firm matches. Expanded clones are given a class, and other clones once, few, many or no size at all.

v_call: TRBV21-1
clone_size: .
j_call: TRBJ2-7
d_call: .
cdr3_aa: CASTRDRDYEQYF
cdr3_nt: TGTGCCAGCACCCGGGACAGAGACTACGAGCAGTACTTC

v_call: TRBV6-1
clone_size: .
j_call: TRBJ1-2
d_call: .
cdr3_aa: CASSEWGSYGYTF
cdr3_nt: TGTGCCAGCAGTGAATGGGGATCTTATGGCTACACCTTC

v_call: TRBV7-8
clone_size: few
j_call: TRBJ1-1
d_call: TRBD1
cdr3_aa: CASSRETGPVNTEAFF
cdr3_nt: TGTGCCAGCAGCCGTGAGACAGGGCCAGTGAACACTGAAGCTTTCTTT

v_call: TRBV2
clone_size: .
j_call: TRBJ2-7
d_call: .
cdr3_aa: CASSEGQGTTYEQYF
cdr3_nt: TGTGCCAGCAGTGAAGGACAGGGGACTACCTACGAGCAGTACTTC

v_call: TRBV11-2
clone_size: .
j_call: TRBJ1-1
d_call: .
cdr3_aa: CASSLNRGEAFF
cdr3_nt: TGTGCCAGCAGCCTCAACCGGGGTGAAGCTTTCTTT

v_call: TRBV5-4
clone_size: .
j_call: TRBJ2-3
d_call: TRBD2
cdr3_aa: CASSLGLAGGRRGTQYF
cdr3_nt: TGTGCCAGCAGCTTGGGGCTAGCGGGAGGGCGGCGCGGTACGCAGTATTTT

v_call: TRBV29-1
clone_size: .
j_call: TRBJ1-1
d_call: TRBD1
cdr3_aa: CSVVGGAWTEAFF
cdr3_nt: TGCAGCGTGGTAGGGGGCGCCTGGACTGAAGCTTTCTTT

v_call: TRBV5-1
clone_size: many
j_call: TRBJ1-1
d_call: .
cdr3_aa: CASSMGRRTEAFF
cdr3_nt: TGCGCCAGCAGCATGGGACGACGCACTGAAGCTTTCTTT

v_call: TRBV7-9
clone_size: few
j_call: TRBJ2-5
d_call: TRBD2
cdr3_aa: CASSLAGGQETQYF
cdr3_nt: TGTGCCAGCAGCTTAGCGGGGGGGCAAGAGACCCAGTACTTC

v_call: TRBV7-6
clone_size: .
j_call: TRBJ1-1
d_call: .
cdr3_aa: CASSLGQGNTEAFF
cdr3_nt: TGTGCCAGCAGCTTAGGTCAGGGGAACACTGAAGCTTTCTTT

v_call: TRBV6-6
clone_size: .
j_call: TRBJ1-5
d_call: .
cdr3_aa: CASRPSVGVSKEPQHF
cdr3_nt: TGTGCCAGCAGACCCTCGGTCGGGGTTAGCAAGGAGCCCCAGCATTTT

v_call: TRBV5-1
clone_size: .
j_call: TRBJ2-7
d_call: .
cdr3_aa: CASSFAAGSGGEQYF
cdr3_nt: TGCGCCAGCAGCTTCGCGGCGGGCTCTGGCGGGGAGCAGTACTTC

v_call: TRBV2
clone_size: .
j_call: TRBJ2-2
d_call: TRBD1
cdr3_aa: CASSELTGDTGELFF
cdr3_nt: TGTGCCAGCAGCGAGTTGACAGGGGACACCGGGGAGCTGTTTTTT

v_call: TRBV7-2
clone_size: .
j_call: TRBJ1-4
d_call: .
cdr3_aa: CASSLRQQQELFF
cdr3_nt: TGTGCCAGCAGCTTAAGGCAACAGCAAGAACTGTTTTTT

v_call: TRBV5-1
clone_size: .
j_call: TRBJ2-7
d_call: .
cdr3_aa: CASSQNYEQYF
cdr3_nt: TGCGCCAGCAGCCAGAACTACGAGCAGTACTTC

v_call: TRBV30
clone_size: .
j_call: TRBJ2-1
d_call: TRBD1
cdr3_aa: CAWSVRGQGRNEQFF
cdr3_nt: TGTGCCTGGAGTGTACGGGGACAGGGGCGTAATGAGCAGTTCTTC

v_call: TRBV7-8
clone_size: once
j_call: TRBJ2-7
d_call: .
cdr3_aa: CASSHGAGAYEQYF
cdr3_nt: TGTGCCAGCAGCCACGGAGCAGGGGCCTACGAGCAGTACTTC

v_call: TRBV27
clone_size: .
j_call: TRBJ2-1
d_call: .
cdr3_aa: CASSLSRSHTSVEQFF
cdr3_nt: TGTGCCAGCAGTTTATCCCGCTCCCATACTTCTGTTGAGCAGTTCTTC

v_call: TRBV9
clone_size: .
j_call: TRBJ2-1
d_call: TRBD2
cdr3_aa: CASSGGAGGPWDEQFF
cdr3_nt: TGTGCCAGCAGCGGAGGAGCGGGAGGGCCTTGGGATGAGCAGTTCTTC

v_call: TRBV5-1
clone_size: .
j_call: TRBJ2-1
d_call: TRBD2
cdr3_aa: CASSLGGLAGVYEQFF
cdr3_nt: TGCGCCAGCAGCTTGGGGGGACTAGCGGGAGTCTATGAGCAGTTCTTC

v_call: TRBV2
clone_size: few
j_call: TRBJ2-1
d_call: TRBD1
cdr3_aa: CASGRWTGAGNEQFF
cdr3_nt: TGTGCCAGCGGACGATGGACAGGGGCTGGGAATGAGCAGTTCTTC

v_call: TRBV29-1
clone_size: .
j_call: TRBJ2-7
d_call: .
cdr3_aa: CSVEDSSSGRGGGSYEQYF
cdr3_nt: TGCAGCGTTGAAGATTCGTCCTCGGGCAGGGGTGGAGGCTCCTACGAGCAGTACTTC

v_call: TRBV28
clone_size: .
j_call: TRBJ2-3
d_call: .
cdr3_aa: CAGGGGGTDTQYF
cdr3_nt: TGTGCCGGGGGCGGCGGGGGCACAGATACGCAGTATTTT

v_call: TRBV6-1
clone_size: .
j_call: TRBJ1-1
d_call: TRBD1
cdr3_aa: CATTGRRSTEAFF
cdr3_nt: TGTGCCACGACAGGGAGGCGGAGCACTGAAGCTTTCTTT

v_call: TRBV14
clone_size: .
j_call: TRBJ2-1
d_call: .
cdr3_aa: CASSQVRTNDNEQFF
cdr3_nt: TGTGCCAGCAGCCAAGTCCGGACTAACGACAATGAGCAGTTCTTC

v_call: TRBV7-9
clone_size: .
j_call: TRBJ2-7
d_call: .
cdr3_aa: CASQNSGPYEQYF
cdr3_nt: TGTGCCAGCCAGAATAGCGGCCCCTACGAGCAGTACTTC

v_call: TRBV7-2
clone_size: .
j_call: TRBJ2-6
d_call: .
cdr3_aa: CASSLGKSGANVLTF
cdr3_nt: TGTGCCAGCAGCTTAGGAAAATCTGGGGCCAACGTCCTGACTTTC

v_call: TRBV27
clone_size: .
j_call: TRBJ1-2
d_call: TRBD1
cdr3_aa: CASSLSGTGNYGYTF
cdr3_nt: TGTGCCAGCAGTTTATCCGGGACAGGGAACTATGGCTACACCTTC

v_call: TRBV11-3
clone_size: .
j_call: TRBJ2-1
d_call: .
cdr3_aa: CASSLDIWGEQFF
cdr3_nt: TGTGCCAGCAGCTTAGATATTTGGGGTGAGCAGTTCTTC

v_call: TRBV10-1
clone_size: .
j_call: TRBJ2-3
d_call: .
cdr3_aa: CASSYRALGTQYF
cdr3_nt: TGCGCCAGCAGCTACAGGGCGCTGGGGACGCAGTATTTT

v_call: TRBV6-5
clone_size: .
j_call: TRBJ1-5
d_call: .
cdr3_aa: CASSYSGGGQPQHF
cdr3_nt: TGTGCCAGCAGTTACTCGGGTGGCGGTCAGCCCCAGCATTTT

v_call: TRBV19
clone_size: .
j_call: TRBJ2-2
d_call: .
cdr3_aa: CASSIAFTGELFF
cdr3_nt: TGTGCCAGTAGTATAGCGTTTACCGGGGAGCTGTTTTTT

v_call: TRBV5-1
clone_size: .
j_call: TRBJ2-1
d_call: .
cdr3_aa: CASSQGTVYNEQFF
cdr3_nt: TGCGCCAGCAGCCAAGGGACGGTTTACAATGAGCAGTTCTTC

v_call: TRBV4-2
clone_size: .
j_call: TRBJ1-4
d_call: .
cdr3_aa: CASSQEWGGGATNEKLFF
cdr3_nt: TGTGCCAGCAGCCAAGAGTGGGGCGGGGGGGCAACTAATGAAAAACTGTTTTTT